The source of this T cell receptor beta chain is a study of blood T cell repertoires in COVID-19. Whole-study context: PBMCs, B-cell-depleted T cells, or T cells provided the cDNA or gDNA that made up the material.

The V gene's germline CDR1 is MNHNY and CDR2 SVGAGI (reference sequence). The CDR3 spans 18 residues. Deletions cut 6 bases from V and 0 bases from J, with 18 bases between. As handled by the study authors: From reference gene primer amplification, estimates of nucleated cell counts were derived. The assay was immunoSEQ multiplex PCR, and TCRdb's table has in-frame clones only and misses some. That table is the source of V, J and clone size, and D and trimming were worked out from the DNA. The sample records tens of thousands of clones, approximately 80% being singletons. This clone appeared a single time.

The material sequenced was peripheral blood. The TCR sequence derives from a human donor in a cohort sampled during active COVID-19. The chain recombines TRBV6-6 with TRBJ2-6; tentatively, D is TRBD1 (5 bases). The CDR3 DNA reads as TGTGCCAGCAGCCGAACTTCTAACAGGATCTCTGGGGCCAACGTCCTGACTTTC. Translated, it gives CASSRTSNRISGANVLTF.